These T cell receptor beta chains were read from a single sample in a study of blood T cell repertoires in COVID-19. Sequenced by immunoSEQ multiplex PCR; TCRdb stores in-frame clones only, minus some. The sample includes about 200,000 clones, around 87% of them seen just once. The sample comprised PBMCs or T cells enriched from blood (not recorded which). These receptors were collected from a woman aged 40 to 50 in a cohort exposed to, infected with or recovered from COVID-19 (not recorded which). CDR3s include the opening cysteine and the closing phenylalanine or tryptophan. The D gene is left open where the match is weak. Some rows have no size entry. The others give once, few or many, or a class for an expanded clone.

j_call clone_size d_call v_call cdr3_aa cdr3_nt
TRBJ1-4 NA NA TRBV15 CATSSRRPFNEKLFF TGTGCCACCAGCTCCCGGCGGCCCTTTAATGAAAAACTGTTTTTT
TRBJ2-3 NA TRBD2 TRBV20-1 CSASGGGRNTDTQYF TGCAGTGCTAGTGGGGGGGGGAGAAACACAGATACGCAGTATTTT
TRBJ2-2 few TRBD2 TRBV11-3 CASSLITSGMRAGELFF TGTGCCAGCAGCTTAATAACTAGCGGGATGAGGGCCGGGGAGCTGTTTTTT
TRBJ2-3 NA NA TRBV2 CASSPRQTDTQYF TGTGCCAGCAGTCCGCGACAAACAGATACGCAGTATTTT
TRBJ1-2 NA NA TRBV27 CASSLREGYGYTF TGTGCCAGCAGTCTCCGGGAGGGGTATGGCTACACCTTC
TRBJ2-1 NA TRBD2 TRBV10-1 CASSELAGSHNEQFF TGCGCCAGCAGTGAACTAGCGGGCTCTCACAATGAGCAGTTCTTC
TRBJ1-6 once NA TRBV30 CAWSREAYNSPLHF TGTGCCTGGAGTAGGGAGGCCTATAATTCACCCCTCCACTTT
TRBJ1-3 once TRBD1 TRBV15 CATSRDPQDRLSGNTIYF TGTGCCACCAGCAGAGACCCCCAGGACAGGCTCTCTGGAAACACCATATATTTT
TRBJ2-1 NA TRBD2 TRBV4-3 CASSQEGSGRASEQFF TGCGCCAGCAGCCAAGAAGGTAGCGGGAGGGCCAGTGAGCAGTTCTTC
TRBJ1-1 NA NA TRBV28 CARAWGVAWNTEAFF TGTGCCCGAGCCTGGGGCGTTGCATGGAACACTGAAGCTTTCTTT
TRBJ1-2 NA NA TRBV27 CASTGGYGYTF TGTGCCAGCACCGGCGGCTATGGCTACACCTTC
TRBJ2-1 NA TRBD1 TRBV7-9 CASSPGTGGPYNEQFF TGTGCCAGCAGCCCCGGAACAGGGGGCCCTTACAATGAGCAGTTCTTC
TRBJ2-2 NA NA TRBV5-1 CASSRRGGGGAGELFF TGCGCCAGCAGCCGGCGCGGCGGTGGGGGCGCCGGGGAGCTGTTTTTT
TRBJ2-3 NA TRBD2 TRBV7-2 CASSWTSGSYTDTQYF TGTGCCAGCAGCTGGACTAGCGGGAGCTACACAGATACGCAGTATTTT
TRBJ2-1 NA NA TRBV7-6 CASSLVFRDYNEQFF TGTGCCAGCAGCTTAGTTTTCCGGGACTACAATGAGCAGTTCTTC
TRBJ2-5 NA NA TRBV21-1 CASSKCLAGDGEYF TGTGCCAGCAGCAAATGCCTAGCGGGAGACGGAGAGTACTTC
TRBJ1-3 few TRBD1 TRBV6-1 CASSARGQGSSGNTIYF TGTGCCAGCAGTGCAAGGGGACAGGGTAGCTCTGGAAACACCATATATTTT
TRBJ2-2 NA NA TRBV6-5 CASSRIGGYGELFF TGTGCCAGCTCCCGGATCGGCGGATACGGGGAGCTGTTTTTT
TRBJ2-1 NA NA TRBV2 CASSEAPGTPYNEQFF TGTGCCAGCAGTGAAGCGCCGGGGACACCCTACAATGAGCAGTTCTTC
TRBJ1-6 once TRBD1 TRBV30 CAWRAGQGEDSPLHF TGTGCCTGGAGGGCGGGACAGGGGGAAGACTCACCCCTCCACTTT
TRBJ2-7 few TRBD2 TRBV5-6 CASSFGLAGEQYF TGTGCCAGCAGCTTCGGACTAGCGGGCGAGCAGTACTTC
TRBJ2-2 NA TRBD1 TRBV9 CASSVSGQGAPGGELFF TGTGCCAGCAGCGTATCGGGACAGGGGGCGCCAGGCGGGGAGCTGTTTTTT
TRBJ2-3 NA TRBD2 TRBV11-2 CASSLELAGGGADTQYF TGTGCCAGCAGCTTAGAACTAGCGGGGGGAGGAGCAGATACGCAGTATTTT
TRBJ2-2 NA TRBD1 TRBV29-1 CSARTGGDTGELFF TGCAGCGCTCGGACAGGGGGAGACACCGGGGAGCTGTTTTTT
TRBJ2-7 few TRBD2 TRBV11-2 CASSSTSGGEQYF TGTGCCAGCAGCTCCACTAGCGGGGGGGAGCAGTACTTC
TRBJ2-1 NA TRBD2 TRBV27 CASSFSGGGTYNEQFF TGTGCCAGCAGTTTCTCCGGCGGGGGTACATACAATGAGCAGTTCTTC
TRBJ1-1 NA NA TRBV11-2 CASSLALRGTTEAFF TGTGCCAGCAGCTTAGCACTCAGGGGAACCACTGAAGCTTTCTTT
TRBJ2-7 NA TRBD1 TRBV19 CASSAGTGGNYEQYF TGTGCCAGTAGTGCTGGGACAGGGGGCAATTACGAGCAGTACTTC
TRBJ2-5 NA TRBD1 TRBV11-2 CASSFSGTGGEETQYF TGTGCCAGCAGCTTCTCCGGGACAGGGGGTGAAGAGACCCAGTACTTC
TRBJ1-1 NA NA TRBV19 CASSTTGSSGENTEAFF TGTGCCAGTAGTACTACCGGGTCGAGTGGGGAGAATACTGAAGCTTTCTTT
TRBJ2-7 NA TRBD2 TRBV11-3 CASGGGYEQYF TGTGCCAGCGGCGGGGGTTACGAGCAGTACTTC
TRBJ1-3 NA TRBD1 TRBV19 CASSRDRGQGNTIYF TGTGCCAGCTCCCGGGACAGGGGGCAAGGAAACACCATATATTTT
TRBJ1-6 NA NA TRBV7-2 CASSFRQDNSPLHF TGTGCCAGCAGCTTTCGACAAGATAATTCACCCCTCCACTTT
TRBJ2-7 few TRBD1 TRBV7-6 CASSLAQQGGSYEQYF TGTGCCAGCAGCTTAGCTCAACAGGGGGGATCCTACGAGCAGTACTTC
TRBJ2-7 once NA TRBV28 CASSLRTSIEQYF TGTGCCAGCAGTTTAAGAACTAGTATCGAGCAGTACTTC
TRBJ1-5 once TRBD1 TRBV3-1/TRBV3-2 CASSPRDRSRPQHF TGTGCCAGCAGTCCACGGGACAGGTCTCGGCCCCAGCATTTT
TRBJ2-7 once NA TRBV18 CASSPIRDGAYEQYF TGTGCCAGCTCACCGATCCGAGACGGAGCTTACGAGCAGTACTTC
TRBJ1-1 NA TRBD1 TRBV5-1 CASSLGPRQGGNTEAFF TGCGCCAGCAGCTTGGGACCAAGACAGGGGGGGAACACTGAAGCTTTCTTT
TRBJ2-1 NA TRBD2 TRBV15 CATSKGGGVYNEQFF TGTGCCACCAGTAAGGGCGGGGGAGTCTACAATGAGCAGTTCTTC
TRBJ1-6 NA TRBD1 TRBV14 CASSPSRAQGVNSPLHF TGTGCCAGCAGCCCTTCGAGAGCTCAGGGGGTTAATTCACCCCTCCACTTT
TRBJ1-2 NA NA TRBV4-1 CASSQVEAAPWDYGYTF TGCGCCAGCAGCCAAGTCGAGGCAGCGCCTTGGGACTATGGCTACACCTTC
TRBJ2-1 NA TRBD1 TRBV4-3 CASSQEDRGSNEQFF TGCGCCAGCAGCCAAGAAGACAGGGGATCCAATGAGCAGTTCTTC
TRBJ1-2 NA NA TRBV7-9 CAIQQISYGYTF TGTGCCATTCAACAGATATCCTATGGCTACACCTTC
TRBJ2-7 NA NA TRBV7-9 CASSLPLNADLQYF TGTGCCAGCAGCTTACCCCTCAACGCGGATTTGCAGTACTTC
TRBJ2-1 once TRBD2 TRBV9 CASSVQTSGRHEQFF TGTGCCAGCAGCGTACAGACTAGCGGGAGACATGAGCAGTTCTTC